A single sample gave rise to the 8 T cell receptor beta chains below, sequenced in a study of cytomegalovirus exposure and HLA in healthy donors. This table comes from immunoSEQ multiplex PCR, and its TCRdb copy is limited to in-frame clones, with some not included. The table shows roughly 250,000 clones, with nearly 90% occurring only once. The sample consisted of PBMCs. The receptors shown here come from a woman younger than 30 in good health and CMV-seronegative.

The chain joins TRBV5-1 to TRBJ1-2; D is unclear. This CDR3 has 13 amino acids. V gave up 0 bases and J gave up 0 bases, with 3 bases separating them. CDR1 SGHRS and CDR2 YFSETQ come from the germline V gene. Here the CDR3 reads CASSLDTNYGYTF. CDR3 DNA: TGCGCCAGCAGCTTGGACACTAACTATGGCTACACCTTC. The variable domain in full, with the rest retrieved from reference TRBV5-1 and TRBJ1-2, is KAGVTQTPRYLIKTRGQQVTLSCSPISGHRSVSWYQQTPGQGLQFLFEYFSETQRNKGNFPGRFSGRQFSNSRSEMNVSTLELGDSALYLCASSLDTNYGYTFGSGTRLTVV.

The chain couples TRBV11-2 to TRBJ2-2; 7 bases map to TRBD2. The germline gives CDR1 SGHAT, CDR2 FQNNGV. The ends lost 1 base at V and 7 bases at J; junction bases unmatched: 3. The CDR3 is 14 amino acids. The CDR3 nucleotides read TGTGCCAGCAGCTTAGTAGAGCGGGGCGGGGAGCTGTTTTTT. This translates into CASSLVERGGELFF.

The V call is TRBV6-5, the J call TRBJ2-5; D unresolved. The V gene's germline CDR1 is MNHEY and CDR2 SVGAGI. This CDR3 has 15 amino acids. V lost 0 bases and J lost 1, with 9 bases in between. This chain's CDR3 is CASSYSMAIQETQYF. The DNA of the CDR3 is TGTGCCAGCAGTTACTCGATGGCCATCCAAGAGACCCAGTACTTC.

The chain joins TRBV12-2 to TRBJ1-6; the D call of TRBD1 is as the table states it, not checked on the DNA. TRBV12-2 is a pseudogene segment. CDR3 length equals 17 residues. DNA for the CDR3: TGTGCAAGTCGCTTAGCGGGACAGGGACACTATAATTCACCCCTCCACTTT. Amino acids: CASRLAGQGHYNSPLHF.

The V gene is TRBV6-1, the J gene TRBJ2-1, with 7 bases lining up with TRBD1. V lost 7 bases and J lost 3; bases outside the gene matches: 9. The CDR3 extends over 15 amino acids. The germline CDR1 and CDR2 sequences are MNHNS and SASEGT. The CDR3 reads CASNKDRTLYNEQFF. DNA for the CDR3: TGTGCCAGCAATAAGGACAGGACCCTCTACAATGAGCAGTTCTTC.

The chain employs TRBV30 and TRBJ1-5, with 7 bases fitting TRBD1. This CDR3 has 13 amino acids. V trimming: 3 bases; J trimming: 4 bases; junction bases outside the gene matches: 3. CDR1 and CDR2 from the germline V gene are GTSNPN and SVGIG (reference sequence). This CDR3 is CAWSGTDNQPQHF. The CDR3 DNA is TGTGCCTGGAGCGGGACAGATAATCAGCCCCAGCATTTT. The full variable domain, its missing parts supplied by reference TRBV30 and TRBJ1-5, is SQTIHQWPATLVQPVGSPLSLECTVEGTSNPNLYWYRQAAGRGLQLLFYSVGIGQISSEVPQNLSASRPQDRQFILSSKKLLLSDSGFYLCAWSGTDNQPQHFGDGTRLSIL.

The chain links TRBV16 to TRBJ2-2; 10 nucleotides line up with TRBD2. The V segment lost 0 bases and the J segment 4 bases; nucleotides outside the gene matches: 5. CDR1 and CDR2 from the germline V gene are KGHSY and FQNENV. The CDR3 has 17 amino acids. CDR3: CASSQSGLAGATGELFF. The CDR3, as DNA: TGTGCCAGCAGCCAATCCGGGCTAGCGGGGGCCACCGGGGAGCTGTTTTTT.

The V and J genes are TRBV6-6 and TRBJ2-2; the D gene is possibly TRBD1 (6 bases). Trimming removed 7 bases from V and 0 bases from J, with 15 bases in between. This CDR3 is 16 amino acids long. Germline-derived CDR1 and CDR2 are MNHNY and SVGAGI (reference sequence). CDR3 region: CASTEYGGANTGELFF. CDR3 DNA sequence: TGTGCCAGCACCGAATATGGGGGCGCGAACACCGGGGAGCTGTTTTTT.